The clone carrying this T cell receptor (beta chain) was counted only a few times. Data came from immunoSEQ multiplex PCR; TCRdb stores just in-frame clones and leaves some out. Counted here are about 31,000 clones, roughly nine tenths occurring once; the ten biggest clones make up about 15%. This sample was included in a study of blood T cell repertoires in COVID-19. Study details: T cells, B-cell-depleted T cells, or PBMCs provided the cDNA or gDNA that served as material.

The V end lost 0 bases, the J end lost 4 bases, and 16 bases lay between the germline ends. CDR1 is SGDLS and CDR2 is YYNGEE in the germline V gene. The CDR3 runs 16 residues. The clonotype comes from a man of 80 years or more with acute or convalescent COVID-19. The V and J genes are TRBV9 and TRBJ1-1, with TRBD1 as a possible D gene (6 bases). Input material: peripheral blood. The CDR3 sequence is CASSVAGGTWGTEAFF. The CDR3 bases are TGTGCCAGCAGCGTAGCGGGGGGCACCTGGGGCACTGAAGCTTTCTTT.